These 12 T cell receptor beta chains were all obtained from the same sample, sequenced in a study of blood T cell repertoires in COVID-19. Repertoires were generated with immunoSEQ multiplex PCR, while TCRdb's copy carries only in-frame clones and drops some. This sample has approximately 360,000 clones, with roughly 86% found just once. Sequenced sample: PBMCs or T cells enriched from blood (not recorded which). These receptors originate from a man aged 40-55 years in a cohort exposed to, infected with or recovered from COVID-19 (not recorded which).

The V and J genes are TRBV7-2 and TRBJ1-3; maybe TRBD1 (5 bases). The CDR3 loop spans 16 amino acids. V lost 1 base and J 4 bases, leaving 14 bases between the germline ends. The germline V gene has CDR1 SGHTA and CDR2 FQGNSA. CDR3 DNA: TGTGCCAGCAGCTTAGGGTGGGGCGCGGGAGGAAACACCATATATTTT. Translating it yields CASSLGWGAGGNTIYF.

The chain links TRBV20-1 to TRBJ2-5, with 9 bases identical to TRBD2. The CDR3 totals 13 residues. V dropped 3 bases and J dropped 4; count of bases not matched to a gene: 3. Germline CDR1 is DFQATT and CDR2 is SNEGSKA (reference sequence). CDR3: CSASRAGGETQYF. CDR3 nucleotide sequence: TGCAGTGCTAGTAGAGCGGGAGGAGAGACCCAGTACTTC.

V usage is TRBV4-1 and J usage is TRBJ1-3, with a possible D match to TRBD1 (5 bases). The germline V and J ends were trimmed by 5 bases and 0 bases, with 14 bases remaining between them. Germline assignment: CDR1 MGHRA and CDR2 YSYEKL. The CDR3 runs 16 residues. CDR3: CASSGGGRLSGNTIYF. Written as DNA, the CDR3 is TGCGCCAGCAGCGGGGGGGGACGGCTCTCTGGAAACACCATATATTTT.

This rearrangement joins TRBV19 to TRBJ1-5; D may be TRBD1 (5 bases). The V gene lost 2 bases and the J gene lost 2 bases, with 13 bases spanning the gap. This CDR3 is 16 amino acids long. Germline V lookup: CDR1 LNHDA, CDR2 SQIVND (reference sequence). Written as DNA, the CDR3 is TGTGCCAGTAGTATAATTGCCTCGGGGGGCAATCAGCCCCAGCATTTT. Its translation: CASSIIASGGNQPQHF.

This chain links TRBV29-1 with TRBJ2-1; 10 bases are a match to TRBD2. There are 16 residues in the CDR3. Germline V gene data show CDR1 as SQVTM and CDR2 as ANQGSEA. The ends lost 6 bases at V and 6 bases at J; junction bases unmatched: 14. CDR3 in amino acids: CSVEGSASGSLNEQFF. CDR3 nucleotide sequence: TGCAGCGTAGAGGGGTCCGCTAGCGGGAGTCTCAATGAGCAGTTCTTC.

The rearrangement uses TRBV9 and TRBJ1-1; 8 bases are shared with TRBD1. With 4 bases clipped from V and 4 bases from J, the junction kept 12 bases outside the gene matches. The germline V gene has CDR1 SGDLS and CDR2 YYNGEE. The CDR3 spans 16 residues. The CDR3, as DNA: TGTGCCAGCAGCCCAAGGACAGGGTTGGGTACCACTGAAGCTTTCTTT. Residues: CASSPRTGLGTTEAFF.

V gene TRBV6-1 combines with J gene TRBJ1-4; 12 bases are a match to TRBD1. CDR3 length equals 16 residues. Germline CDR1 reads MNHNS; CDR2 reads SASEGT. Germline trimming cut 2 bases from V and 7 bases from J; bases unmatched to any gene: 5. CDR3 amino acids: CASSEKGDRGLEKLFF. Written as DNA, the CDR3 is TGTGCCAGCAGTGAAAAAGGGGACAGGGGGCTTGAAAAACTGTTTTTT.

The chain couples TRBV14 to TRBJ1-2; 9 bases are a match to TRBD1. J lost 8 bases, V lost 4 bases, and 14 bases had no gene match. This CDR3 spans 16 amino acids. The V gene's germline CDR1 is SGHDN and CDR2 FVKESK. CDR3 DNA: TGTGCCAGCAGCCTCATGGGGACAGGGTTCGAGGGCGGCTACACCTTC. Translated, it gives CASSLMGTGFEGGYTF.

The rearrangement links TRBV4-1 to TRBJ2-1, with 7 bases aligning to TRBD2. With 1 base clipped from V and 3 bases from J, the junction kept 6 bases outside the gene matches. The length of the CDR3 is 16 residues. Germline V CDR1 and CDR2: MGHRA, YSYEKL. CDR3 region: CASSQVTGLRYNEQFF. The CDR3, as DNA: TGCGCCAGCAGCCAAGTTACGGGACTACGCTACAATGAGCAGTTCTTC.

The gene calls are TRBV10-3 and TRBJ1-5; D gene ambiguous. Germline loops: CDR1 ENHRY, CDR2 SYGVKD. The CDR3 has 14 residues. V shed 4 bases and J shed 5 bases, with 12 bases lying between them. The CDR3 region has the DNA TGTGCCATCAGTGGGTCCAGAACAGATCAGCCCCAGCATTTT. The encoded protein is CAISGSRTDQPQHF.

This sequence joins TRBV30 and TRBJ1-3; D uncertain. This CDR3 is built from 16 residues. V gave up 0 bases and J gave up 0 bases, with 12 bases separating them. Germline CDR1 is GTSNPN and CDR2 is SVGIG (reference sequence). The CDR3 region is CAWSVRQAYSGNTIYF. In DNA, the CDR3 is TGTGCCTGGAGTGTACGCCAGGCCTACTCTGGAAACACCATATATTTT.

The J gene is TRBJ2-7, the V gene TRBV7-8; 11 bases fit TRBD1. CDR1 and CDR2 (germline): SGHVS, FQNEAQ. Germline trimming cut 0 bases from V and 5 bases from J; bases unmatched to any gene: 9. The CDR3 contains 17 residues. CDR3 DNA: TGTGCCAGCAGCTTAGCGGCCCCGGGGACAGGGGGTCACGAGCAGTACTTC. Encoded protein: CASSLAAPGTGGHEQYF. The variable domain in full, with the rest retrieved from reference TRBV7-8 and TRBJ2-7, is GAGVSQSPRYKVAKRGQDVALRCDPISGHVSLFWYQQALGQGPEFLTYFQNEAQLDKSGLPSDRFFAERPEGSVSTLKIQRTQQEDSAVYLCASSLAAPGTGGHEQYFGPGTRLTVT.